The source of this T cell receptor (beta chain) is a study of blood T cell repertoires in COVID-19. Across the study: Sites in the United States, Italy and Spain provided acute and convalescent COVID-19 samples. PBMCs, B-cell-depleted T cells, or T cells provided the cDNA or gDNA that made up the material.

Followed longitudinally, the Seattle patients had been enrolled during active infection. This CDR3 comprises 14 residues. Trimming removed 0 bases at V and 3 bases at J, with 7 bases between. Per the germline V gene, CDR1 is LNHNV and CDR2 is YYDKDF (reference sequence). The data were produced by immunoSEQ multiplex PCR, yet TCRdb's version contains in-frame clones alone and is incomplete. This table holds around 40,000 clones, around nine tenths found once. This receptor was identified in a man aged 35 to 55 with COVID-19, enrolled during active disease. The chain joins TRBV15 to TRBJ2-3, with D perhaps matching TRBD2 (5 bases). The material sequenced was peripheral blood. CDR3: CATSRDRGTDTQYF. The CDR3 DNA sequence: TGTGCCACCAGCAGAGATCGGGGTACAGATACGCAGTATTTT. Filled out from reference TRBV15 and TRBJ2-3, the complete variable domain reads DAMVIQNPRYQVTQFGKPVTLSCSQTLNHNVMYWYQQKSSQAPKLLFHYYDKDFNNEADTPDNFQSRRPNTSFCFLDIRSPGLGDTAMYLCATSRDRGTDTQYFGPGTRLTVL.